One and the same sample provided the 16 T cell receptor beta chains below, sequenced in a study of molecular identifiers for immune sequencing clone quantification. TCRdb reprocessed the PCR reads with MiXCR, giving one entry per CDR3 protein. The repertoire consists of around 460,000 distinct CDR3 sequences, with about a fifth occurring once and the leading ten covering roughly 0.81%. Sequencing input: naive CD8+ T cells from blood, with Jurkat cell RNA spiked in. Subset specified: FACS-sorted CD8+CD4-CCR7+CD45RA+ naive T cells. The receptors here all came from a human donor in good health. Some libraries in this study had Jurkat cell RNA spiked in.

At least ten counts were recorded for this clonotype. The chain uses TRBV30 and TRBJ2-7; 13 nucleotides line up with TRBD2. The CDR3 runs to 16 residues. Germline V gene lookup returns CDR1 GTSNPN and CDR2 SVGIG (reference sequence). Losses at the gene ends were 2 bases for V and 0 bases for J; bases not matched to a gene: 4. CDR3 DNA: TGTGCCTGGAGTCCGGGACTAGCGGGAAGCTCCTACGAGCAGTACTTC. It specifies CAWSPGLAGSSYEQYF. Full variable domain (outside the CDR3, taken from reference TRBV30 and TRBJ2-7): SQTIHQWPATLVQPVGSPLSLECTVEGTSNPNLYWYRQAAGRGLQLLFYSVGIGQISSEVPQNLSASRPQDRQFILSSKKLLLSDSGFYLCAWSPGLAGSSYEQYFGPGTRLTVT.

The chain links TRBV27 to TRBJ1-1; TRBD1 is a possible D gene (5 bases). CDR3 length: 16 amino acids. Trimming took off 3 bases at V and 4 bases at J, with 18 bases between the two ends. Germline assignment: CDR1 MNHEY and CDR2 SMNVEV (reference sequence). CDR3 residues: CASSFLRAGLFTEAFF. CDR3 DNA sequence: TGTGCCAGCAGTTTTCTGAGAGCAGGGCTTTTCACTGAAGCTTTCTTT.

In its sample, this clonotype was seen a few times. This chain connects TRBV6-1 to TRBJ2-7; no firm D call. The CDR3 consists of 13 residues. In germline, CDR1 is MNHNS, CDR2 SASEGT. V was shortened by 3 bases and J by 1 base, with 7 bases between the two germline ends. The DNA for the CDR3 is TGTGCCAGCAGTGAGACGGAGTCCTACGAGCAGTACTTC. Its protein product is CASSETESYEQYF.

This clonotype occurred many times. The rearrangement joins TRBV7-6 to TRBJ2-7, with TRBD2 matching 10 bases. There are 15 residues in the CDR3. The germline CDR1 and CDR2 sequences are SGHVS and FNYEAQ. Germline trimming cut 4 bases from V and 2 bases from J; bases unmatched to any gene: 5. The CDR3 DNA follows: TGTGCCAGCAGCTACACTAGCGGGGTGACCTACGAGCAGTACTTC. Protein: CASSYTSGVTYEQYF.

This chain uses TRBV11-2 with TRBJ2-1, with 12 nucleotides matching TRBD2. This CDR3 has 15 amino acids. The trim removed 1 base at V and 8 bases at J, leaving 3 bases unmatched. Germline V gene lookup returns CDR1 SGHAT and CDR2 FQNNGV. CDR3 in amino acids: CASSLAASGRDEQFF. The CDR3 region has the DNA TGTGCCAGCAGCTTAGCCGCTAGCGGGAGGGATGAGCAGTTCTTC. The full variable domain, rest sourced from reference TRBV11-2 and TRBJ2-1, is EAGVAQSPRYKIIEKRQSVAFWCNPISGHATLYWYQQILGQGPKLLIQFQNNGVVDDSQLPKDRFSAERLKGVDSTLKIQPAKLEDSAVYLCASSLAASGRDEQFFGPGTRLTVL.

This clonotype has a count of ten or more. J is TRBJ2-3 and V is TRBV2; 8 positions agree with TRBD1. This CDR3 has 16 residues. Germline-derived CDR1 and CDR2 are SNHLY and FYNNEI. J gave up 4 bases and V 4 bases, and 10 bases lay outside the gene matches. In nucleotides, the CDR3 is TGTGCCAGCAGTGGAATTGGACAGGGAGCCGCAGATACGCAGTATTTT. Translation gives CASSGIGQGAADTQYF.

This clonotype has at least ten counts. The CDR3 loop reads CASSPSGRTDTQYF. The CDR3 DNA sequence: TGTGCCAGCAGTCCAAGCGGGCGCACAGATACGCAGTATTTT. The rearrangement uses TRBV12-3 or TRBV12-4 and TRBJ2-3, with D perhaps TRBD2 (6 bases). This CDR3 region has 14 residues. The V gene lost 5 bases and the J gene lost 1 base, with 10 bases spanning the gap.

This clonotype was seen repeatedly, ten times or more. V gene TRBV14 combines with J gene TRBJ2-4, with a tentative D call TRBD1 (5 bases). Trimming removed 2 bases from V and 0 bases from J, with 8 bases in between. This CDR3 contains 15 residues. Germline V lookup: CDR1 SGHDN, CDR2 FVKESK. The CDR3 nucleotides are TGTGCCAGCAGCCAAAAGGGGCTAGCCAAAAACATTCAGTACTTC. This gives the protein CASSQKGLAKNIQYF. Filled out from reference TRBV14 and TRBJ2-4, the complete variable domain reads EAGVTQFPSHSVIEKGQTVTLRCDPISGHDNLYWYRRVMGKEIKFLLHFVKESKQDESGMPNNRFLAERTGGTYSTLKVQPAELEDSGVYFCASSQKGLAKNIQYFGAGTRLSVL.

This chain joins TRBV19 and TRBJ1-5, with 9 bases identical to TRBD1. This CDR3 has 14 amino acids. In germline, CDR1 is LNHDA, CDR2 SQIVND (reference sequence). V lost 3 bases and J lost 6; bases outside the gene matches: 3. The CDR3 DNA is TGTGCCAGTAGTATCGGGACAGGGCTTCAGCCCCAGCATTTT. Translating gives CASSIGTGLQPQHF.

This clonotype has only a few counts. The rearrangement links TRBV7-9 to TRBJ1-1; 11 nucleotides match TRBD1. With V trimmed by 5 bases and J by 6 bases, 5 bases remained unmatched. Germline lookup yields CDR1 SEHNR and CDR2 FQNEAQ (reference sequence). The CDR3 runs 14 residues. The CDR3, as DNA: TGTGCCAGCAGCCGGGACAGGGGGATCGCTGAAGCTTTCTTT. Encoded protein: CASSRDRGIAEAFF.

The chain is built from TRBV3-1 and TRBJ2-1; maybe TRBD1 (5 bases). V was shortened by 6 bases and J by 1 base, with 10 bases between the two germline ends. Germline assignment: CDR1 LGHDT and CDR2 YNNKEL (reference sequence). The CDR3 loop spans 14 amino acids. CDR3 region: CASRGVSSYNEQFF. In DNA, the CDR3 is TGTGCCAGCAGAGGGGTCAGTTCCTACAATGAGCAGTTCTTC.

This chain links TRBV3-1 with TRBJ2-5, with D unresolved. The CDR3 extends over 13 amino acids. Germline V gene sequence: CDR1 LGHDT, CDR2 YNNKEL (reference sequence). With 1 base removed from V and 6 bases from J, the gap between germline ends came to 9 bases. CDR3: CASSQVGFKTQYF. As DNA, the CDR3 is TGTGCCAGCAGCCAAGTTGGGTTTAAGACCCAGTACTTC.

In its sample, this clonotype was seen many times. The chain recombines TRBV7-9 with TRBJ1-1; 7 nucleotides agree with TRBD1. After removal of 2 bases from V and 1 base from J, the junction contained 4 bases not matched to a gene. Germline assignment: CDR1 SEHNR and CDR2 FQNEAQ (reference sequence). This CDR3 region has 15 residues. The CDR3 sequence: CASSLPGQPNTEAFF. CDR3 in DNA: TGTGCCAGCAGCTTACCGGGACAGCCGAACACTGAAGCTTTCTTT.

This clonotype was counted a few times. The chain couples TRBV30 to TRBJ2-1; TRBD2 is a possible D gene (6 bases). Germline values: CDR1 GTSNPN, CDR2 SVGIG (reference sequence). The V and J ends lost 3 bases and 0 bases respectively, with 15 bases between them. The CDR3 spans 16 residues. The CDR3 coding sequence is TGTGCCTGGAGATGGAGGGGACGAGGCTCCTACAATGAGCAGTTCTTC. This codes for CAWRWRGRGSYNEQFF.

This clonotype was detected once. CDR3 sequence: CSARGLDGELFF. Here the CDR3 DNA reads TGCAGTGCTAGAGGACTAGATGGGGAGCTGTTTTTT. The chain uses TRBV20-1 and TRBJ2-2; tentatively, D is TRBD2 (6 bases). The V and J ends lost 1 base and 8 bases respectively, with 8 bases between them. The germline V gene encodes CDR1 DFQATT and CDR2 SNEGSKA (reference sequence). CDR3 length equals 12 residues.

As regards this clonotype: A read error is possible here, since a much larger clone lies one base away. The conserved closing phenylalanine or tryptophan is absent in this CDR3, likely reflecting a read error. V gene TRBV7-2 combines with J gene TRBJ1-1; 8 nucleotides align to TRBD1. This CDR3 comprises 16 residues. With V trimmed by 5 bases and J by 6 bases, 14 bases remained unmatched. The germline V gene has CDR1 SGHTA and CDR2 FQGNSA. CDR3 bases: TGTGCCAGCAGCCCCCAGAAAGGACAGGGTTTACCTGAAGCTTTCTCT. Its translation is CASSPQKGQGLPEAFS.